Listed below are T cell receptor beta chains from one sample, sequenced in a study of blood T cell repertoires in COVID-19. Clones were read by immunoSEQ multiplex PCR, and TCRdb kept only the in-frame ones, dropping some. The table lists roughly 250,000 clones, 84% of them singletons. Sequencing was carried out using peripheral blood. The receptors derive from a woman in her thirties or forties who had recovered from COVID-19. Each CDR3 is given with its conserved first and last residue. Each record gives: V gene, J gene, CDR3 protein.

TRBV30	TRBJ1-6	CAWSVRGQGRDSYNSPLHF
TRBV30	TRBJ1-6	CAWTQGFTPYNSPLHF
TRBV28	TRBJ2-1	CASSLWYRDYEQFF
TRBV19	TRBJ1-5	CASQTALGNQPQHF
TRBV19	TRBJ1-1	CASGPTGGLTEAFF
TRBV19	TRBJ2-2	CASNFNRYTGELFF
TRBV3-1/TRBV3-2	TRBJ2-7	CASSHGSGPEQYF
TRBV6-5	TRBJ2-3	CASSYLGGGTDTQYF
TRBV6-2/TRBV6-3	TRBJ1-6	CASSYQGLNSPLHF
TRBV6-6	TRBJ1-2	CASSPWAGEYTNYGYTF
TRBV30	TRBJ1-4	CAWSVGVATNEKLFF
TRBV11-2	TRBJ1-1	CASSLDGTYYTEAFF
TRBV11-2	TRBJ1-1	CASTPRVGKGEAFF
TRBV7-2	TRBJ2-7	CASSPQGVLAGYF
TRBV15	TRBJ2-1	CATSRTDGGRNEQFF
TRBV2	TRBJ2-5	CASSEVRVLETQYF
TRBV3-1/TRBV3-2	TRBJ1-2	CASSHLRTGGYTF
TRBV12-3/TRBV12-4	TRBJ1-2	CASRQELYGYTF
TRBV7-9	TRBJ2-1	CASSLTTYNEQFF
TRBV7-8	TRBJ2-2	CASSLVSPGAVRGGELFF
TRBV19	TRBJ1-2	CASRTGQQSGGYTF
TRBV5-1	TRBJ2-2	CASSLLQGNTGELFF
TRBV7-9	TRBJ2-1	CASSFGGDEQFF
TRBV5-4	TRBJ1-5	CASSQDRNQPQHF
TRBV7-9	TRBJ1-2	CASRPWTGNYGYTF
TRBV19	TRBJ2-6	CASRPRDRGLGANVLTF
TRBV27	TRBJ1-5	CASSLGLTQEGSNQPQHF
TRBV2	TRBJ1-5	CASSGGQVSNQPQHF
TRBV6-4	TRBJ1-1	CASRNTGGTEAFF
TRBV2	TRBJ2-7	CASSVGTGTHEQYF
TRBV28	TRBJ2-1	CASSPSGQGNYNEQFF
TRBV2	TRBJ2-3	CASSEPGTGTDTQYF
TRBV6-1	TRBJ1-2	CASSELTGGEGYGYTF
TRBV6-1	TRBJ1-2	CASSEAAAGDNYGYTF
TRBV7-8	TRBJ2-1	CASSSARRQGKNEQFF
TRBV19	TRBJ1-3	CASSRHTDSGNTIYF
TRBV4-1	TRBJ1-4	CASSQRTTGTGVEKLFF
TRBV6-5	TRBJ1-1	CAIWGGMGAFF
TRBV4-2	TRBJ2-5	CASSQDIAGGPGSETQYF
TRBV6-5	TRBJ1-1	CASSYSRRSTEAFF
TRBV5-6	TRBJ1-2	CASSPPPATRYGYTF
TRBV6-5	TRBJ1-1	CASRRVLGLGTEAFF
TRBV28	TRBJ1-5	CASTTGRIMGQPQHF
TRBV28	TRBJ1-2	CAILRGAGYGYTF
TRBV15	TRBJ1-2	CATSRVHRNYGYTF
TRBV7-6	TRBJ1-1	CASSFNMNTEAFF
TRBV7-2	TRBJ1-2	CASSREGAGRRGSGYTF
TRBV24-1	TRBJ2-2	CATSATGAGTGELFF
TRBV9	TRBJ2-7	CASSVGGLGEQYF
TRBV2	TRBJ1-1	CASSEAWGVEAFF
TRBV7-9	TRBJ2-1	CASSFGLGLEQFF